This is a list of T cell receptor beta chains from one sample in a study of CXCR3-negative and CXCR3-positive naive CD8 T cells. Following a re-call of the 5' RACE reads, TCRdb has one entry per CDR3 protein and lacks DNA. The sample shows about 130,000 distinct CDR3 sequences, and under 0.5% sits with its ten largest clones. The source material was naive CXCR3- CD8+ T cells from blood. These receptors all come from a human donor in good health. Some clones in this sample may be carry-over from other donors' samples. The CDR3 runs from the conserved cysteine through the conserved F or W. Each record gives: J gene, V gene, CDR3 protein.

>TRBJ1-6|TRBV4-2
CASNQNKRDSNSPLHF
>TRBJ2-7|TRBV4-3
CASSQVGLPFWEQYF
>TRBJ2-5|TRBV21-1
CASSNEVETQYF
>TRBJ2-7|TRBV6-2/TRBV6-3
CASSSLRTYEQYF
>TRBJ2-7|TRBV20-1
CSAQSSRNYEQYF
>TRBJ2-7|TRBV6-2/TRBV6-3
CASTPKRGPAYEQYF
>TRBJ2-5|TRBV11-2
CASSLGLAGGETQYF
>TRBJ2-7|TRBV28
CASSLAGVPYEQYF
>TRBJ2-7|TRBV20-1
CSARVVLAGFYEQYF
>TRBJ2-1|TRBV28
CASSLIRTQYNEQFF
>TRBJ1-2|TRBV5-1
CASSLAEANYGYTF
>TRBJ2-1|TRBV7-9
CASSFGTGGDPYNEQFF
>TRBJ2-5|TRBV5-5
CASSFHRAERETQYF
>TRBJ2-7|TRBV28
CASSMQPRDFSYEQYF
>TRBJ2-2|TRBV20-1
CSARALPNTGELFF
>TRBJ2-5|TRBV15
CATSRDRVEETQYF
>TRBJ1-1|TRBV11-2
CASSPPGHTEAFF
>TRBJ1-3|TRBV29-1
CSVEDRRPQVSGNTIYF
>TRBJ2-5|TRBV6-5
CASSPYIFQETQYF
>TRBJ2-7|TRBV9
CASSAGGDFMSYEQYF
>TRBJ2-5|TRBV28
CASSRLVGTRETQYF
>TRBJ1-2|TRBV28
CASSPLIASGNRGYTF
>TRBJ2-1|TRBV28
CASRTEYNEQFF
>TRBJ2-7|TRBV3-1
CASSQVEVPYEQYF
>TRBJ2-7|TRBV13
CASSLATGGGYEQYF
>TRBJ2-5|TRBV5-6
CASSLYGMAGGIETQYF
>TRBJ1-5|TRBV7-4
CASSLGWVLKNQPQHF
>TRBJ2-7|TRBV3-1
CASSQPGHSSYEQYF
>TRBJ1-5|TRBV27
CASTSLGGSNQPQHF
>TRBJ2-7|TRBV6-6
CASSYRDRTYEQYF
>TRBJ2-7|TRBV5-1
CASSSEGLAAYEQYF
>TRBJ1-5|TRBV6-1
CASSEPPGTFSNQPQHF
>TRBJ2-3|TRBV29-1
CSVEVRADPASTDTQYF
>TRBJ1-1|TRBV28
CASSPYPRTEGNTEAFF
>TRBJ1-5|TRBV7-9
CASSLEEGSNQPQHF
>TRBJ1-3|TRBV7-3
CASKGGHSNSGNTIYF
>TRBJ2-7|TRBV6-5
CASSLRDASSYEQYF
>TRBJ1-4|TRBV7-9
CASSLGDNEKLFF
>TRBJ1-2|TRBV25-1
CASNGQLNYGYTF
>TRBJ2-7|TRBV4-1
CASSRGPPGTVEDEQYF